This T cell receptor (beta chain) was identified in a study of blood T cell repertoires in COVID-19. About the research overall: PBMCs, B-cell-depleted T cells, or T cells provided the cDNA or gDNA that made up the material.

Source study methods: Estimation of nucleated cell counts was performed using reference gene primer amplification. Sequenced by immunoSEQ multiplex PCR; TCRdb stores in-frame clones only, minus some. The V and J calls and clone size are taken from that table; D and trimming were inferred from the DNA. The data contain about 49,000 clones, 81% of them singletons. With V trimmed by 7 bases and J by 5 bases, 9 bases remained unmatched. The germline V gene encodes CDR1 MRHNA and CDR2 SNTAGT. The length of the CDR3 is 15 residues. The chain couples TRBV6-4 to TRBJ1-5; 9 bases are shared with TRBD1. The sample was peripheral blood. The clonotype comes from a woman of 80 years or more with COVID-19, enrolled during active disease. The CDR3 DNA follows: TGTGCCAGCAACGCAACAGGGGGCGCGGATCAGCCCCAGCATTTT. Residues: CASNATGGADQPQHF.